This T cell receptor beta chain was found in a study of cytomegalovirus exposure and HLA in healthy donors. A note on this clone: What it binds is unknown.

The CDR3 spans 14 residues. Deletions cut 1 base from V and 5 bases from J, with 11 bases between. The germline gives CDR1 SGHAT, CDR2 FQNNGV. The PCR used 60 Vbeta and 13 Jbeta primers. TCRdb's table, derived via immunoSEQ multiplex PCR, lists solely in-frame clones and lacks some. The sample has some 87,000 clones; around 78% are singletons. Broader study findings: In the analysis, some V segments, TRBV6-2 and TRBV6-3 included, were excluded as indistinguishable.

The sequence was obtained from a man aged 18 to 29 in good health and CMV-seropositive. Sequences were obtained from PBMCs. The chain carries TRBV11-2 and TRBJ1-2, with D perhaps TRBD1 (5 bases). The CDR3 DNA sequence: TGTGCCAGCAGCTTAGCCCGACAGCCGTATGGCTACACCTTC. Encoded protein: CASSLARQPYGYTF.